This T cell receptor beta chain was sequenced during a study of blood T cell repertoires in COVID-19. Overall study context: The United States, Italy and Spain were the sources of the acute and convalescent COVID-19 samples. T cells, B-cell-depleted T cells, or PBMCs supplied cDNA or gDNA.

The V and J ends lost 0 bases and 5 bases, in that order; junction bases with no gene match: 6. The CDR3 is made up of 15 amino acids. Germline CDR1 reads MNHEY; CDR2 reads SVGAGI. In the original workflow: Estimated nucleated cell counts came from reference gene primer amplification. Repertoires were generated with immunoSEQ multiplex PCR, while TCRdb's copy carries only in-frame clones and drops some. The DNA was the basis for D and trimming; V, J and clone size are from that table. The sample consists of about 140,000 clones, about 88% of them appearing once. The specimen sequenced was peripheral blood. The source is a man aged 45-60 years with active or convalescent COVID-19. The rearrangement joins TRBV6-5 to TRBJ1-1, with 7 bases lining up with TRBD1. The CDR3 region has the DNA TGTGCCAGCAGTTACTCGGGCAGGGGGGCTACTGAAGCTTTCTTT. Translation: CASSYSGRGATEAFF.